This T cell receptor (beta chain) was documented in a study of CD8+CD57+ T cells in acquired aplastic anemia. Whole-study context: Mean DNA quantity obtained from sorted CD4+ and CD8+ cells was around 2.9 ug. Whole-study results and caveats: Between patients and controls, CD8+ Simpson's diversity did not vary significantly. A set of some 28 CD8+ CDR3 sequences was shared between patients and controls, and these sequences appeared highly expressed in patients.

V lost 1 base and J 8 bases, leaving 11 bases between the germline ends. The germline gives CDR1 LNHNV, CDR2 YYDKDF (reference sequence). This CDR3 is 13 amino acids long. Whoever was chosen for sequencing had shown CD8+CD57+ cell expansion by flow cytometry. Blood samples were obtained from patients who had received no prior therapy. This clonotype occurred many times. Its antigen is not identified. The study profiled TCR beta VDJ and CDR3 using genomic DNA as template. TCRdb reanalysed the reads using MiXCR and keeps one entry per CDR3 protein. The sample consists of 150,000 or so distinct CDR3 sequences, about 45% of them appearing once.

The sequence was obtained from a human donor with aplastic anemia. The V gene is TRBV15, the J gene TRBJ1-1, with D hard to call. Sequencing was carried out using sorted CD4+, CD8+, or CD8+CD57+ T cells (not recorded which) from PBMCs. The CDR3 sequence is CATSRVPGSEAFF. The CDR3 region has the DNA TGTGCCACCAGCAGAGTTCCGGGGTCCGAAGCTTTCTTT.